The 6 T cell receptor beta chains below come from one sample, sequenced in a study of blood T cell repertoires in COVID-19. The data were produced by immunoSEQ multiplex PCR, yet TCRdb's version contains in-frame clones alone and is incomplete. The data contain roughly 69,000 clones, 70% to 85% of them singletons. Sample: peripheral blood. The receptor source for this set is a man aged 45-65 years with COVID-19, enrolled during active disease.

J is TRBJ2-3 and V is TRBV29-1; tentatively, D is TRBD2 (5 bases). Germline CDR1 is SQVTM and CDR2 is ANQGSEA. V was clipped by 4 bases and J by 4 bases, with 15 bases between them. The length of the CDR3 is 14 residues. The DNA of the CDR3 is TGCAGCGTTGTGCGGGTGGGATCATCAGATACGCAGTATTTT. Encoded protein: CSVVRVGSSDTQYF.

The rearrangement uses TRBV6-5 and TRBJ1-2, with D possibly TRBD1 on 5 matching bases. V lost 5 bases to trimming and J lost 2 bases, with 15 bases between them. The CDR3 runs to 15 residues. From germline, CDR1 is MNHEY and CDR2 SVGAGI. The CDR3 protein is CASSPRQLQNYGYTF. The DNA for the CDR3 is TGTGCCAGCAGTCCCCGACAGCTGCAGAACTATGGCTACACCTTC.

The V and J genes are TRBV20-1 and TRBJ1-6, with D perhaps matching TRBD1 (5 bases). Germline V gene data show CDR1 as DFQATT and CDR2 as SNEGSKA (reference sequence). This CDR3 comprises 15 residues. V shed 3 bases and J shed 5 bases, with 14 bases lying between them. The CDR3 loop is CSASKVGVDNSPLHF. The CDR3 DNA sequence: TGCAGTGCTAGTAAAGTAGGGGTAGATAATTCACCCCTCCACTTT.

The chain couples TRBV9 to TRBJ1-1; D is perhaps TRBD1 (5 bases). The CDR3 totals 13 residues. V lost 4 bases, J lost 0 bases, and 7 bases lay in between. The germline CDR1 and CDR2 sequences are SGDLS and YYNGEE. In nucleotides, the CDR3 is TGTGCCAGCAGCCCAGGGTTGAACACTGAAGCTTTCTTT. The encoded protein is CASSPGLNTEAFF.

V is TRBV5-1 and J is TRBJ1-5; D call uncertain. Trimming removed 0 bases at V and 7 bases at J, with 14 bases between. The germline gives CDR1 SGHRS, CDR2 YFSETQ. The CDR3 has 15 amino acids. The CDR3 DNA reads TGCGCCAGCAGCTTGGAGGCGGGTATTGGACAGCCCCAGCATTTT. Residues: CASSLEAGIGQPQHF.

This chain's CDR3 is CASQTGSGGGTDTQYF. CDR3 DNA sequence: TGTGCCAGCCAAACAGGCAGCGGGGGGGGCACAGATACGCAGTATTTT. This chain joins TRBV2 and TRBJ2-3; TRBD2 agrees at 10 bases. This CDR3 is 16 amino acids long. Germline V gene sequence: CDR1 SNHLY, CDR2 FYNNEI. With V trimmed by 8 bases and J by 1 base, 9 bases remained unmatched.